The 9 T cell receptor beta chains reported below all come from one sample, sequenced in a study of T cell responses to AZD1222 COVID-19 vaccine. The data were produced by immunoSEQ multiplex PCR, yet TCRdb's version contains in-frame clones alone and is incomplete. The sample holds some 130,000 clones; about 93% are singletons and the top ten take under 6.5%. Sequenced here: peripheral blood, sampled on day 0 of AZD1222 vaccination. Receptor source: an adult in good health.

This clone was observed once. This rearrangement joins TRBV5-1 to TRBJ2-3, with D unresolved. The V and J ends lost 0 bases and 0 bases respectively, with 8 bases between them. Germline V gene sequence: CDR1 SGHRS, CDR2 YFSETQ. CDR3 length: 15 residues. The CDR3 spells CASSLDSYSTDTQYF. The CDR3 DNA follows: TGCGCCAGCAGCTTGGACAGCTATAGCACAGATACGCAGTATTTT.

The chain carries TRBV7-9 and TRBJ2-1; D gene unclear. Between the trimmed V and J ends, which lost 0 bases and 0 bases, there was a span of 9 bases. Per germline, CDR1 SEHNR and CDR2 FQNEAQ (reference sequence). CDR3 length: 16 residues. For the CDR3, the DNA is TGTGCCAGCAGCTTAGCGGCTGGGGACTCCTACAATGAGCAGTTCTTC. Translated, it gives CASSLAAGDSYNEQFF.

The chain has TRBV5-1 and TRBJ1-6; maybe TRBD1 (5 bases). The ends were cut back, 4 bases at V and 6 bases at J, with 14 bases in the middle. Germline values: CDR1 SGHRS, CDR2 YFSETQ. The CDR3 covers 15 residues. The CDR3 nucleotides are TGCGCCAGCAGCACCGTAGGGGCGCCTAATTCACCCCTCCACTTT. Protein sequence: CASSTVGAPNSPLHF.

V usage is TRBV28 and J usage is TRBJ2-6; tentatively, D is TRBD2 (5 bases). CDR3 size: 15 residues. Germline assignment: CDR1 MDHEN and CDR2 SYDVKM. V shed 0 bases and J shed 2 bases, with 5 bases lying between them. The CDR3 DNA follows: TGTGCCAGCAGTTTATGGAGGGCTGGGGCCAACGTCCTGACTTTC. The encoded protein is CASSLWRAGANVLTF.

The gene calls are TRBV21-1 and TRBJ1-3; the table's D call TRBD1 went unverified against the DNA. TRBV21-1 is a pseudogene segment. This CDR3 contains 20 residues. CDR3 bases: TGTGCCAGCAGCAGCTTCAACCGGGACAGGTCCTATTTCTCTGGAAACACCATATATTTT. Protein product: CASSSFNRDRSYFSGNTIYF.

This chain links TRBV5-4 with TRBJ2-1; D may be TRBD1 (6 bases). V was pared by 0 bases and J by 9 bases, with 13 bases between. This CDR3 region has 14 residues. CDR1 and CDR2 (germline): SGHNT, YYREEE (reference sequence). CDR3 in amino acids: CASSLAIRTAEQFF. CDR3 coding DNA: TGTGCCAGCAGCTTGGCGATCCGGACAGCTGAGCAGTTCTTC.

The J gene is TRBJ1-5, the V gene TRBV11-2; D call uncertain. V was shortened by 1 base and J by 6 bases, with 7 bases between the two germline ends. Germline V gene data show CDR1 as SGHAT and CDR2 as FQNNGV. There are 13 residues in the CDR3. The CDR3 sequence is CASSLAGSQPQHF. The DNA for the CDR3 is TGTGCCAGCAGCTTAGCCGGGAGTCAGCCCCAGCATTTT. Using reference TRBV11-2 and TRBJ1-5 for the parts outside the CDR3, the full variable domain is EAGVAQSPRYKIIEKRQSVAFWCNPISGHATLYWYQQILGQGPKLLIQFQNNGVVDDSQLPKDRFSAERLKGVDSTLKIQPAKLEDSAVYLCASSLAGSQPQHFGDGTRLSIL.

This chain uses TRBV10-3 with TRBJ2-7; 11 nucleotides align to TRBD2. V lost 8 bases, J lost 3 bases, and 6 bases stayed unmatched. The CDR3 sequence is 14 residues long. Looked up from germline, CDR1 is ENHRY and CDR2 is SYGVKD. This CDR3 reads CAIGSTSGSYEQYF. As DNA, the CDR3 is TGTGCCATCGGGAGCACTAGCGGGAGCTACGAGCAGTACTTC.

In its sample, this clone was seen once. V gene TRBV23-1 combines with J gene TRBJ2-5; 7 bases are a match to TRBD1. TRBV23-1 is noted as an ORF with a role that remains uncertain. This CDR3 has 14 amino acids. V lost 7 bases and J lost 0; bases outside the gene matches: 5. DNA of the CDR3: TGCGCCAGCACCCGAGGGACAGACCAAGAGACCCAGTACTTC. This codes for CASTRGTDQETQYF.